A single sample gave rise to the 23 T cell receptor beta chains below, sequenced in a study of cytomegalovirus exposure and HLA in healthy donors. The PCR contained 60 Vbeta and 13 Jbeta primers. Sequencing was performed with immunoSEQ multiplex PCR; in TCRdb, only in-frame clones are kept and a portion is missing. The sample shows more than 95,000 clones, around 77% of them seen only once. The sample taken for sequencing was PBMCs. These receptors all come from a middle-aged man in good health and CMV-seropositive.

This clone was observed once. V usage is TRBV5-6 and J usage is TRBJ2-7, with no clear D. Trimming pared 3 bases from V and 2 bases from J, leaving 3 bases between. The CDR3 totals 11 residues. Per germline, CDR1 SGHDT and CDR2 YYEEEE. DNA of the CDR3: TGTGCCAGCAGCTCCGCCTACGAGCAGTACTTC. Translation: CASSSAYEQYF.

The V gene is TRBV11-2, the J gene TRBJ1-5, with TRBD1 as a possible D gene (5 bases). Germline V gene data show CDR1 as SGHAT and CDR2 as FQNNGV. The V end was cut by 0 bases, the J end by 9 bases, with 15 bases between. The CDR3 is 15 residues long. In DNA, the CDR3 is TGTGCCAGCAGCTTAGATCTAGGGGCCACCATGCCCCAGCATTTT. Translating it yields CASSLDLGATMPQHF.

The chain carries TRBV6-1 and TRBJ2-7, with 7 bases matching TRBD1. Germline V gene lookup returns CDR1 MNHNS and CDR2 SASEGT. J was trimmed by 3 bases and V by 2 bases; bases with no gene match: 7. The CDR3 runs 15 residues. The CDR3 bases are TGTGCCAGCAGTGAACCCGACAGGGTATACTACGAGCAGTACTTC. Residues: CASSEPDRVYYEQYF.

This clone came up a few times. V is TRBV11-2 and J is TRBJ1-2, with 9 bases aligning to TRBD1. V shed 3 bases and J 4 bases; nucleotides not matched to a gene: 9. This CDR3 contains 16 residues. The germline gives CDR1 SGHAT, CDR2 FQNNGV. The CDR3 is CASSFLSGTGSYGYTF. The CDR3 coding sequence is TGTGCCAGCAGCTTCTTATCCGGGACAGGGAGCTATGGCTACACCTTC.

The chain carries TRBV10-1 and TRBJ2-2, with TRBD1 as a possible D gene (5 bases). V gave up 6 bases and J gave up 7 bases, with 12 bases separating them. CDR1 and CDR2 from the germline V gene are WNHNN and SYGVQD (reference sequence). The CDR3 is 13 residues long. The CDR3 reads CASRASDIGELFF. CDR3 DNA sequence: TGCGCCAGCAGGGCCTCGGACATCGGGGAGCTGTTTTTT.

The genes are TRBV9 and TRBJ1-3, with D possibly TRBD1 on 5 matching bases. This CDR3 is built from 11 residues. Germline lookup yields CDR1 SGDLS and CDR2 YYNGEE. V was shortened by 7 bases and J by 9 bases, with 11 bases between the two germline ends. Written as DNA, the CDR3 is TGTGCCAGCGGTGGGGGGAGCACCATATATTTT. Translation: CASGGGSTIYF.

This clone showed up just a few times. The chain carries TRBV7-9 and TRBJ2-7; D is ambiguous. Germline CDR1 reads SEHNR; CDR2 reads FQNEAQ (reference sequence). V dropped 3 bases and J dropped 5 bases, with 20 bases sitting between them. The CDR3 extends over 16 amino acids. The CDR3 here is CASSFPPSLRGHEQYF. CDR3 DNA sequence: TGTGCCAGCAGCTTCCCACCAAGCCTTAGAGGCCACGAGCAGTACTTC. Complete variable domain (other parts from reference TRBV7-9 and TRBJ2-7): DTGVSQNPRHKITKRGQNVTFRCDPISEHNRLYWYRQTLGQGPEFLTYFQNEAQLEKSRLLSDRFSAERPKGSFSTLEIQRTEQGDSAMYLCASSFPPSLRGHEQYFGPGTRLTVT.

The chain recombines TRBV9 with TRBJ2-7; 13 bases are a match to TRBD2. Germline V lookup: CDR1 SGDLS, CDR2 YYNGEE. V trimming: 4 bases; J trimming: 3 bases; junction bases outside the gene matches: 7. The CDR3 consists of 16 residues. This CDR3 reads CASSPRTSGGLYEQYF. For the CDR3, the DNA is TGTGCCAGCAGCCCTCGGACTAGCGGGGGACTCTACGAGCAGTACTTC.

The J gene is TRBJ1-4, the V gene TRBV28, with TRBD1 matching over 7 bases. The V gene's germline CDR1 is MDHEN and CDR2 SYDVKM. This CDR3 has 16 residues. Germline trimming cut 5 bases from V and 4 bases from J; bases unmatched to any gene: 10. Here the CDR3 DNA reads TGTGCCAGCAGTCCAACCAACAGGGGATTTAATGAAAAACTGTTTTTT. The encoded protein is CASSPTNRGFNEKLFF. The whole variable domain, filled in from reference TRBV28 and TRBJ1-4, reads DVKVTQSSRYLVKRTGEKVFLECVQDMDHENMFWYRQDPGLGLRLIYFSYDVKMKEKGDIPEGYSVSREKKERFSLILESASTNQTSMYLCASSPTNRGFNEKLFFGSGTQLSVL.

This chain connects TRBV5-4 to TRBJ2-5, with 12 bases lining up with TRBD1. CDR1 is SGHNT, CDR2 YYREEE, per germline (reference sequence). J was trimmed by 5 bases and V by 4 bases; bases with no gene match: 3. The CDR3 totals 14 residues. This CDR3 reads CASSRDRGLETQYF. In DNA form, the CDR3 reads TGTGCCAGCAGCCGGGACAGGGGGCTCGAGACCCAGTACTTC.

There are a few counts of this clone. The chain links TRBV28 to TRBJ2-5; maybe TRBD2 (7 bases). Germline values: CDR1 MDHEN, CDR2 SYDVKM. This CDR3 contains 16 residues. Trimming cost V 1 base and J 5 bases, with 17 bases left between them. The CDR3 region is CASSLSPGRGGETQYF. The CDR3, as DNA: TGTGCCAGCAGTTTATCGCCAGGGAGGGGGGGGGAGACCCAGTACTTC.

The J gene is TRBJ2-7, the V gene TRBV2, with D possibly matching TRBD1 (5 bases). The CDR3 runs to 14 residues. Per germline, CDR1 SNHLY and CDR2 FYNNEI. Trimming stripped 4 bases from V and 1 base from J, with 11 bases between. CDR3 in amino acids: CASSGQPTSYEQYF. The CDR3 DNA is TGTGCCAGCAGTGGACAGCCAACGTCCTACGAGCAGTACTTC.

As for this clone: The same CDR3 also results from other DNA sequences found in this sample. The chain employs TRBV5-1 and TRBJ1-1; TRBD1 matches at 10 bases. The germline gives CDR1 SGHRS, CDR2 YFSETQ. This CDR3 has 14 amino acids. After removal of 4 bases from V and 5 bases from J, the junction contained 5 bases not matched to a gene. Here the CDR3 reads CASSRDRGGTEAFF. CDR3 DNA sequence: TGCGCCAGCAGCCGGGACAGGGGTGGTACTGAAGCTTTCTTT. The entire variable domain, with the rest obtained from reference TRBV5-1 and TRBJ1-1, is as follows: KAGVTQTPRYLIKTRGQQVTLSCSPISGHRSVSWYQQTPGQGLQFLFEYFSETQRNKGNFPGRFSGRQFSNSRSEMNVSTLELGDSALYLCASSRDRGGTEAFFGQGTRLTVV.

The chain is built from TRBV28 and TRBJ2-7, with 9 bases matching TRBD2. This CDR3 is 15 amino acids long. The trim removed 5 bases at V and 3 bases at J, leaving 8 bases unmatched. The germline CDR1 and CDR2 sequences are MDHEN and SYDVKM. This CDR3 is CASSPSGSGSYEQYF. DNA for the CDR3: TGTGCCAGCAGTCCGTCAGGTAGCGGGAGCTACGAGCAGTACTTC.

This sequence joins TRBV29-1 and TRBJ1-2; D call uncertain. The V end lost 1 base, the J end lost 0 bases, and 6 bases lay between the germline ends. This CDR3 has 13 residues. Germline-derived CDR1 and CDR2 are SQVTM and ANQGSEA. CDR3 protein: CSVEGPSNYGYTF. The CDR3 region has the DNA TGCAGCGTTGAAGGGCCTTCTAACTATGGCTACACCTTC.

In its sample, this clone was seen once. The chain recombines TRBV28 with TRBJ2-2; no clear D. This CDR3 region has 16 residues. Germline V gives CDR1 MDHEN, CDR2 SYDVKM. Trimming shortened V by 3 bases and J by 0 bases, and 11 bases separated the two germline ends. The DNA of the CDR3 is TGTGCCAGCAGTTTTCTAGTACATACGAACACCGGGGAGCTGTTTTTT. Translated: CASSFLVHTNTGELFF.

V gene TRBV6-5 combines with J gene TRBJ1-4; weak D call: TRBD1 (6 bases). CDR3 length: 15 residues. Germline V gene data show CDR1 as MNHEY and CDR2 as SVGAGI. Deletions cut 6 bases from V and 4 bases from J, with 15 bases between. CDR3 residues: CASRYDRSGNEKLFF. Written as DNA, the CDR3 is TGTGCCAGCAGATATGACAGGTCGGGTAATGAAAAACTGTTTTTT.

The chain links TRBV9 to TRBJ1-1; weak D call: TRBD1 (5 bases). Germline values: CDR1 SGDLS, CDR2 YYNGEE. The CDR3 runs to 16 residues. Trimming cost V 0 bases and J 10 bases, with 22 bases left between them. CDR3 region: CASSVGAGGTPTRAFF. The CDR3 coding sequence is TGTGCCAGCAGCGTAGGTGCGGGGGGGACCCCGACCCGAGCTTTCTTT.

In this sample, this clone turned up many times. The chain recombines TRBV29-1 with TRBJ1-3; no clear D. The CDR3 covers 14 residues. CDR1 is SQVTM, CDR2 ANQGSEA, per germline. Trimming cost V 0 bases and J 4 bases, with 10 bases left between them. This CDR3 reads CSVEEGGRGNTIYF. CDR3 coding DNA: TGCAGCGTTGAAGAGGGTGGGCGCGGAAACACCATATATTTT.

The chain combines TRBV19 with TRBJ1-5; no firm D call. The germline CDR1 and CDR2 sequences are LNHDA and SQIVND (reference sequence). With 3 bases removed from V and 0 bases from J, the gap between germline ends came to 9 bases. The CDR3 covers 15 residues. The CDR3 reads CASSIGTYSNQPQHF. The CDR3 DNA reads TGTGCCAGTAGTATCGGTACCTATAGCAATCAGCCCCAGCATTTT.

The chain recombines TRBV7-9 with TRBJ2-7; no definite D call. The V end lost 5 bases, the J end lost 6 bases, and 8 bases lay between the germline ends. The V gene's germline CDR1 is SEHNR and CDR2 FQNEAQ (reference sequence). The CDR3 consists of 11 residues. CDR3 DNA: TGTGCCAGCAGCCACGTTAGCGAGCAGTACTTC. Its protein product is CASSHVSEQYF.

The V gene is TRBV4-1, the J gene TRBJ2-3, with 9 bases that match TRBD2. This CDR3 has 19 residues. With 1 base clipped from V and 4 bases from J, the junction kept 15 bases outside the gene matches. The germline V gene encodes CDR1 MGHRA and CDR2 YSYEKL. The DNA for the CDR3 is TGCGCCAGCAGCCAAGTGGGGGAGCGGGGGGCCGGGGGGGCAGATACGCAGTATTTT. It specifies CASSQVGERGAGGADTQYF.

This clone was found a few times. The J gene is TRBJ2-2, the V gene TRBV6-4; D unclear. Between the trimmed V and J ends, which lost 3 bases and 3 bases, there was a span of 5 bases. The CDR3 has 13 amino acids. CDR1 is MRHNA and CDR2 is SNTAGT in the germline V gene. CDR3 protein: CASSESDTGELFF. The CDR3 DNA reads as TGTGCCAGCAGTGAAAGCGACACCGGGGAGCTGTTTTTT.